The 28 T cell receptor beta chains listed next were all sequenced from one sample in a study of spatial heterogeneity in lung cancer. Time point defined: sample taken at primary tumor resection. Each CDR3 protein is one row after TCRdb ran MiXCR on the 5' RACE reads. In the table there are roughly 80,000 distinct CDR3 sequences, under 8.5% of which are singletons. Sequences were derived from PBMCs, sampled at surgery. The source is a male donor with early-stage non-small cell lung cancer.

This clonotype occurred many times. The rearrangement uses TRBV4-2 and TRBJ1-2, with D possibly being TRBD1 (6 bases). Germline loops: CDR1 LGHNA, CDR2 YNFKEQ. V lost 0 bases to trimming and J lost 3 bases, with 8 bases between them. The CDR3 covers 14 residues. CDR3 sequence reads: CASSQDYRDYGYTF. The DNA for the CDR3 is TGTGCCAGCAGCCAAGATTACAGGGACTATGGCTACACCTTC.

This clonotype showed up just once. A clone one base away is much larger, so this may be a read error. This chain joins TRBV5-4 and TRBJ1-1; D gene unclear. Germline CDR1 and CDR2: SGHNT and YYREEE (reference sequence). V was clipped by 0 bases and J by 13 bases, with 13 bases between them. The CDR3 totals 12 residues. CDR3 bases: TGTGCCAGCAGCTTGGCTGCGGGCCCCCTTTTCTTT. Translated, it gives CASSLAAGPLFF. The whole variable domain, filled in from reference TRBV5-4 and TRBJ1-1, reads ETGVTQSPTHLIKTRGQQVTLRCSSQSGHNTVSWYQQALGQGPQFIFQYYREEENGRGNFPPRFSGLQFPNYSSELNVNALELDDSALYLCASSLAAGPLFFGQGTRLTVV.

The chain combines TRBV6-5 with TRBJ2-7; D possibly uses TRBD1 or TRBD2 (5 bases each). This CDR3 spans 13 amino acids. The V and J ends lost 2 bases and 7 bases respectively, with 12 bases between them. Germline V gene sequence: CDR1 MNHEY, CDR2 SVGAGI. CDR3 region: CASSYPGTAEQYF. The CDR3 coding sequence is TGTGCCAGCAGTTACCCGGGGACCGCTGAGCAGTACTTC.

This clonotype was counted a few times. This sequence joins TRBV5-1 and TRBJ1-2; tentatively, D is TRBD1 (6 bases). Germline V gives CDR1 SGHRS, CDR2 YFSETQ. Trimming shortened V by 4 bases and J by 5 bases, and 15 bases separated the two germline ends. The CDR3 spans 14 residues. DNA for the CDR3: TGCGCCAGCAGCCCCTATTCAGGGGAATATGGCTACACCTTC. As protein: CASSPYSGEYGYTF.

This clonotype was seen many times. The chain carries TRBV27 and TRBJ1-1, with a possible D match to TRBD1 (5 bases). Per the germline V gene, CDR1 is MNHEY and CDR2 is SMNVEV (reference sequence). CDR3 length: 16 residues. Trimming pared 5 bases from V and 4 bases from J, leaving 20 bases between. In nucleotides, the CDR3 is TGTGCCAGCAGTCCCGATCTGGGGGGGGGAGGCACTGAAGCTTTCTTT. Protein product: CASSPDLGGGGTEAFF.

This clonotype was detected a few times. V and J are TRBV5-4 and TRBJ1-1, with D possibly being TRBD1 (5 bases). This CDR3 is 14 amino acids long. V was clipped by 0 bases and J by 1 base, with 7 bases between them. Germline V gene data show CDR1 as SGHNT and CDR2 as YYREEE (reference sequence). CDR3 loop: CASSLAQANTEAFF. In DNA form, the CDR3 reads TGTGCCAGCAGCTTGGCACAGGCGAACACTGAAGCTTTCTTT.

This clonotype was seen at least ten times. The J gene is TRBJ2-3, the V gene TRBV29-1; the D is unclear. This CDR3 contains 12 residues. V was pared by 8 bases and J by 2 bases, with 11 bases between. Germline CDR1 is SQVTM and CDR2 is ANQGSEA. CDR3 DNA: TGCAGCCTCTTGACGGACACAGATACGCAGTATTTT. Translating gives CSLLTDTDTQYF.

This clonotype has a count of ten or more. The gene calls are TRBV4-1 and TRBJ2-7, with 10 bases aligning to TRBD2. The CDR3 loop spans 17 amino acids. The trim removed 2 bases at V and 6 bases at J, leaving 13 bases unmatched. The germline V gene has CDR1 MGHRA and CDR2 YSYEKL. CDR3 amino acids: CASSQWAPSGGPLEQYF. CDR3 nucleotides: TGCGCCAGCAGCCAATGGGCCCCTAGCGGGGGACCTCTCGAGCAGTACTTC.

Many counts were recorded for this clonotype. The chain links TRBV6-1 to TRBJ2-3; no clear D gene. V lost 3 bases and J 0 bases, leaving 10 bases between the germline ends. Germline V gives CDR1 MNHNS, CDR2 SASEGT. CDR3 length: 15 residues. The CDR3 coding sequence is TGTGCCAGCAGTGATTCTGAGTCTAGCACAGATACGCAGTATTTT. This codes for CASSDSESSTDTQYF.

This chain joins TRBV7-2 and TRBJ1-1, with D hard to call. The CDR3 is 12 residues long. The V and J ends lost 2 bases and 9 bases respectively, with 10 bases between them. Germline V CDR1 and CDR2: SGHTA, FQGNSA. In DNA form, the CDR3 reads TGTGCCAGCAGCTTAAGGGCACCCCAAGCTTTCTTT. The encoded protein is CASSLRAPQAFF.

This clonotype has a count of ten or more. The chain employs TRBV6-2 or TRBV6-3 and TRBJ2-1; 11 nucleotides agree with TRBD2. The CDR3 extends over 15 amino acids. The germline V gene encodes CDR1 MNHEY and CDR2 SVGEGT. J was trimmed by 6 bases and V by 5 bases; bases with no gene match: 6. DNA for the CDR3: TGTGCCAGCAGTCCTAGCGGGAGGCCTCCCAATGAGCAGTTCTTC. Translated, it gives CASSPSGRPPNEQFF.

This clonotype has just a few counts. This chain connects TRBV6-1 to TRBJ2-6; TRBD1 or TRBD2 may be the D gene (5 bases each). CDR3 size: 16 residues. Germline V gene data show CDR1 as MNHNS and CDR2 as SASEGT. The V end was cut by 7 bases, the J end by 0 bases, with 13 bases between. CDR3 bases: TGTGCCAGCAACCAGGGACGGACCTCTGGGGCCAACGTCCTGACTTTC. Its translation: CASNQGRTSGANVLTF.

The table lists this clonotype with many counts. CDR3 loop: CASSVVGRGGTGELFF. The DNA of the CDR3 is TGTGCCAGCAGCGTAGTCGGCCGGGGGGGCACCGGGGAGCTGTTTTTT. V and J are TRBV9 and TRBJ2-2; 8 bases match TRBD2. With V trimmed by 0 bases and J by 4 bases, 5 bases remained unmatched. This CDR3 region has 16 residues. Germline V gene sequence: CDR1 SGDLS, CDR2 YYNGEE. Supplemented by reference TRBV9 and TRBJ2-2, the full variable domain reads DSGVTQTPKHLITATGQRVTLRCSPRSGDLSVYWYQQSLDQGLQFLIQYYNGEERAKGNILERFSAQQFPDLHSELNLSSLELGDSALYFCASSVVGRGGTGELFFGEGSRLTVL.

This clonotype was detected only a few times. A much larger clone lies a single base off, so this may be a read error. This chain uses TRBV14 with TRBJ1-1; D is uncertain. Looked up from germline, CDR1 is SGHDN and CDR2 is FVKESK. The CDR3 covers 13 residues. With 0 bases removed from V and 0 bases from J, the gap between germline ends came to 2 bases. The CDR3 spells CASSQDLNTEAFF. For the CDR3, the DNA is TGTGCCAGCAGCCAAGACTTGAACACTGAAGCTTTCTTT.

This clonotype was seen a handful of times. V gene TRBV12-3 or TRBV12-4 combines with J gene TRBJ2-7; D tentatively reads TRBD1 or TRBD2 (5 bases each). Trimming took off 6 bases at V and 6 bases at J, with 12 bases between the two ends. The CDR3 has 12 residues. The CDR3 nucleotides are TGTGCCAGCAGCCGTACTAGGGGCGAGCAGTACTTC. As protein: CASSRTRGEQYF.

The CDR3 sequence is CASSSLPLAGAPDTQYF. The CDR3 nucleotides are TGTGCCAGCAGTTCCCTCCCACTAGCGGGAGCACCAGATACGCAGTATTTT. The chain combines TRBV27 with TRBJ2-3, with TRBD2 matching 11 bases. With V trimmed by 4 bases and J by 4 bases, 10 bases remained unmatched. This CDR3 has 17 residues. Germline assignment: CDR1 MNHEY and CDR2 SMNVEV (reference sequence).

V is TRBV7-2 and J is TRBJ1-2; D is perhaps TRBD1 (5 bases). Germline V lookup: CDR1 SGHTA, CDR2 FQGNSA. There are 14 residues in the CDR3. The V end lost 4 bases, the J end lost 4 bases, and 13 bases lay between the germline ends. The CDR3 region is CASSSPGRTYGYTF. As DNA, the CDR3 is TGTGCCAGCAGCTCACCGGGACGGACCTATGGCTACACCTTC.

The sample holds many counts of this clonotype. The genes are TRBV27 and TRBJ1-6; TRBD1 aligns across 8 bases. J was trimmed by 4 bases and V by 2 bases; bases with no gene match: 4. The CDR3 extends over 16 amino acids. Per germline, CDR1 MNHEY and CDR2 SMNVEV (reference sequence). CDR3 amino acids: CASSLVQGAYNSPLHF. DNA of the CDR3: TGTGCCAGCAGTTTAGTCCAGGGGGCATATAATTCACCCCTCCACTTT.

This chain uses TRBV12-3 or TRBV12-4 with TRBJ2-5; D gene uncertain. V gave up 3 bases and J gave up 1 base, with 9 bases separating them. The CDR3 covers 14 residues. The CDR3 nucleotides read TGTGCCAGCAGTTTGAGACGTTCCCAAGAGACCCAGTACTTC. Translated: CASSLRRSQETQYF.

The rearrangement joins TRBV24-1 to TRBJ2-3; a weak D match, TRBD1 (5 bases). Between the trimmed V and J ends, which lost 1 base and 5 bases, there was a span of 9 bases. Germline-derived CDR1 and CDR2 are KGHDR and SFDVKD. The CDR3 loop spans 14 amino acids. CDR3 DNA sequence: TGTGCCACCAGTGATTTTAGAGACAGAGATACGCAGTATTTT. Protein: CATSDFRDRDTQYF.

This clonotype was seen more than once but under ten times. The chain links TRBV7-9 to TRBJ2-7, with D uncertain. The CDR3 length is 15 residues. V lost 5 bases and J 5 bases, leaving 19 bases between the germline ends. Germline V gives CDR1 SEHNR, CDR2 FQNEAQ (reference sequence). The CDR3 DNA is TGTGCCAGCAGCACTGGGCCACCCCGGAGCGACGAGCAGTACTTC. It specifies CASSTGPPRSDEQYF.

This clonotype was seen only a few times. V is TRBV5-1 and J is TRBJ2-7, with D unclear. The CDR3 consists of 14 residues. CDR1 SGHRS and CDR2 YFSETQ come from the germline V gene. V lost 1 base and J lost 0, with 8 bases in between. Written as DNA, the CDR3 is TGCGCCAGCAGCTTGACTCACCGCTCCTACGAGCAGTACTTC. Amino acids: CASSLTHRSYEQYF.

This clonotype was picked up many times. This CDR3 is CASSVRLAGDDEQFF. The CDR3 bases are TGTGCCAGCAGCGTTAGACTAGCGGGAGATGATGAGCAGTTCTTC. V gene TRBV9 combines with J gene TRBJ2-1; 12 nucleotides line up with TRBD2. CDR3 length: 15 residues. CDR1 is SGDLS, CDR2 YYNGEE, per germline. V was clipped by 2 bases and J by 8 bases; unmatched bases: 5. The full variable domain, its missing parts supplied by reference TRBV9 and TRBJ2-1, is DSGVTQTPKHLITATGQRVTLRCSPRSGDLSVYWYQQSLDQGLQFLIQYYNGEERAKGNILERFSAQQFPDLHSELNLSSLELGDSALYFCASSVRLAGDDEQFFGPGTRLTVL.

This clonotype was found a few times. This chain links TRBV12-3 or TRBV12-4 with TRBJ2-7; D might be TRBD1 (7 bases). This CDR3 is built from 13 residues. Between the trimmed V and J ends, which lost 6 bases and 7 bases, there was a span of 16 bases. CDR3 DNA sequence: TGTGCCAGCAGAGCAGACAGGGCGGGAGAGCAGTACTTC. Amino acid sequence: CASRADRAGEQYF.

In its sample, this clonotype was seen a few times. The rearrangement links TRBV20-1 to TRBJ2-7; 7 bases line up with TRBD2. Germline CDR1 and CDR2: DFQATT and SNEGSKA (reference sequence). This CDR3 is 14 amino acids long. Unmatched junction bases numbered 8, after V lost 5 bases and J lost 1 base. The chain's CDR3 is CSAELGGSSYEQYF. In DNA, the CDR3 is TGCAGTGCTGAGCTGGGCGGGAGTTCCTACGAGCAGTACTTC.

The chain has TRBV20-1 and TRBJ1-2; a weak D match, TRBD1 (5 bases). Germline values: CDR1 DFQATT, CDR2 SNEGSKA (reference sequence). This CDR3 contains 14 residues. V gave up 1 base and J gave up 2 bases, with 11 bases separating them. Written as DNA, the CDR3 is TGCAGTGCTAGAGGAGGGGAGGGGAACTATGGCTACACCTTC. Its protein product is CSARGGEGNYGYTF.

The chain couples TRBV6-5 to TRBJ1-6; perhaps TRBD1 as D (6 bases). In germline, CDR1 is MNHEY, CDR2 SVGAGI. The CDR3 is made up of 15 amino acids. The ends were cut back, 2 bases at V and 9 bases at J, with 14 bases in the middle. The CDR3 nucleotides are TGTGCCAGCAGTTACACCGGGACACCGATTTCACCCCTCCACTTT. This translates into CASSYTGTPISPLHF.

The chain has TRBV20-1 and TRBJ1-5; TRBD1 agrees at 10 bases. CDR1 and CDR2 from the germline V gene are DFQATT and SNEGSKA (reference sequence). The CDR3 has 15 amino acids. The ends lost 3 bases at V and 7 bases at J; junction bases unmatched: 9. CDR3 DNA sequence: TGCAGTGCTAGGGCCGGGACAGGGGATGGGCAGCCCCAGCATTTT. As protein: CSARAGTGDGQPQHF.